A single sample gave rise to the 6 T cell receptor beta chains below, sequenced in a study of CXCR3-negative and CXCR3-positive naive CD8 T cells. With UMI labels, 5' RACE was used to prepare the TRB cDNA libraries. With the 5' RACE reads reprocessed, TCRdb shows one record per CDR3 protein and no DNA. Its table lists roughly 140,000 distinct CDR3 sequences. The antigens of these receptors remain unknown. Findings and limits, study-wide: More hydrophobic TRB CDR3s occurred in CXCR3-positive than in CXCR3-negative naive cells.

The sample comprised naive CXCR3+ CD8+ T cells from blood. This sample's subset: CD45RO-CCR7+CD27+CD95- naive CD8+ T cells expressing CXCR3 (TNR3+). The receptor set was obtained from a human donor in good health. Some clones in this sample may be carry-over from other donors' samples.

The chain is built from TRBV7-8 and TRBJ2-7; absent DNA, TCRdb's TRBD1 call cannot be checked. Per germline, CDR1 SGHVS and CDR2 FQNEAQ. The CDR3 sequence is 13 residues long. CDR3 region: CASSVDRTYEQYF.

The V call is TRBV2, the J call TRBJ2-7; the TRBD1 assignment by TCRdb is unverifiable without DNA. This CDR3 has 14 residues. Germline-derived CDR1 and CDR2 are SNHLY and FYNNEI. This CDR3 reads CACSPGKVSYEQYF.

The V gene is TRBV28, the J gene TRBJ2-1; TCRdb lists TRBD2, though no DNA is available to test this call. CDR1 and CDR2 from the germline V gene are MDHEN and SYDVKM. CDR3 size: 14 residues. CDR3 sequence reads: CASGTSGRSNEQFF.

V usage is TRBV7-3 and J usage is TRBJ1-1; TCRdb indicates TRBD1, and absent DNA this call remains unverified. The germline V gene has CDR1 SGHTA and CDR2 FQGTGA. The CDR3 extends over 15 amino acids. This chain's CDR3 is CASSLGQGWDTEAFF.

The chain carries TRBV11-2 and TRBJ1-1. Germline V lookup: CDR1 SGHAT, CDR2 FQNNGV. This CDR3 is 11 amino acids long. CDR3 residues: CASSLGAEAFF.

The genes are TRBV28 and TRBJ2-3. The V gene's germline CDR1 is MDHEN and CDR2 SYDVKM. The CDR3 runs 13 residues. CDR3 amino acids: CASKGDSTDTQYF.